This T cell receptor beta chain was recorded in a study of T cell responses to AZD1222 COVID-19 vaccine (dated by TCRdb to about 2021). Broadly, across the study: AZD1222 recipients given second doses at about 4 weeks or at about 12 weeks were pooled, since spike-specific TCR depth and breadth were not found to differ between the two schedules. Trial participants were enrolled by age into 18-55, 56-69 and 70-plus year subgroups, with roughly 160, 29 and 62 TCR-sequenced participants respectively. TCR sequencing was performed for about 240 trial participants, of whom 200 to 210 were given two doses of AZD1222 and approximately 25 were given two doses of MenACWY control vaccine. General conclusions and limits of the study: Because no day 14 peak-response samples were available, the repertoires could be characterized only after the peak T cell response. Participants were mostly white British, with more females than males. The authors suggested clonal diversity may have been underestimated. Spike-specific TCR breadth and depth rose significantly after two AZD1222 doses compared with day 0 and with MenACWY recipients. Reportedly, almost half of the unique spike-specific TCRs recognized epitopes lying outside the regions that are mutated in the B.1.351 and B.1.1.7 variants. Only six or seven AZD1222 recipients were SARS-CoV-2 seropositive at baseline, limiting conclusions about previously exposed vaccinees. Vaccine-associated CD4 TCRs spanned the whole spike protein, with dominant responses in regions 160-218 and 743-854. In the small 56-69-year group, the increase in depth fell short of significance, most likely because of low power.

On this clone itself: Its binding antigen is unknown. No base quality information exists; no much larger clone differs at one position.

The CDR3 regions of human TCRbeta chains were analyzed by immunosequencing. On the authors' methods: Repertoire TCRs were matched against a reference library of SARS-CoV-2-specific TCRs generated with the MIRA antigen-specificity platform. Breadth was defined as the fraction of unique TCRs that were SARS-CoV-2-associated, and depth was defined as the fraction of total T cells that were SARS-CoV-2-associated. Using the MIRA data, each spike-specific TCR was assigned both to the spike region to which the TCR was reactive and to a CD4 or CD8 class. Log10-transformed breadth and depth values were compared by one-way ANOVA with Sidak's multiple comparisons tests. The clones in this table, taken by TCRdb from immuneACCESS, are in-frame only. Not every clone is retained; where verified, under half of the shortfall comes from an unresolved V gene, and the cause of the rest is unknown. The V and J calls and clone size come from that table; D and trimming were worked out from the DNA. In this sample the table shows some 120,000 clones, 85% to 95% of which occur a single time. Roughly 7.2% of the sample belongs to the ten largest clones.

The sample's time point label, decoded: baseline before first vaccination. Samples from vaccinated people were obtained from the UK trials COV001 and COV002, which included a single-blind randomized controlled phase 2/3 trial of AZD1222 (ChAdOx1 nCoV-19) in healthy adults. For TCRbeta chain sequencing, PBMC samples from trial participants were taken at day 0 and at day 28 after the second dose. The CDR3 goes from the cysteine to the phenylalanine over 13 residues. Only the CDR3 portion is preserved as DNA: 39 bases, with reading frame beginning at the first base. The germline V gene yields MNHEY for CDR1 and SVGAGI for CDR2. V drops 7 bases and J drops 8 bases, leaving 15 bases in between.

This sequence originates from an adult in good health. The chain is assembled from TRBV6-5 and TRBJ2-4, with a tentative D gene TRBD2 over 5 matching bases. Sequencing used peripheral blood, obtained on day 0 of AZD1222 vaccination. The DNA sequence is as follows: TGTGCCAGCACTATTACGGGGTCGGACATTCAGTACTTC. It translates to CASTITGSDIQYF.